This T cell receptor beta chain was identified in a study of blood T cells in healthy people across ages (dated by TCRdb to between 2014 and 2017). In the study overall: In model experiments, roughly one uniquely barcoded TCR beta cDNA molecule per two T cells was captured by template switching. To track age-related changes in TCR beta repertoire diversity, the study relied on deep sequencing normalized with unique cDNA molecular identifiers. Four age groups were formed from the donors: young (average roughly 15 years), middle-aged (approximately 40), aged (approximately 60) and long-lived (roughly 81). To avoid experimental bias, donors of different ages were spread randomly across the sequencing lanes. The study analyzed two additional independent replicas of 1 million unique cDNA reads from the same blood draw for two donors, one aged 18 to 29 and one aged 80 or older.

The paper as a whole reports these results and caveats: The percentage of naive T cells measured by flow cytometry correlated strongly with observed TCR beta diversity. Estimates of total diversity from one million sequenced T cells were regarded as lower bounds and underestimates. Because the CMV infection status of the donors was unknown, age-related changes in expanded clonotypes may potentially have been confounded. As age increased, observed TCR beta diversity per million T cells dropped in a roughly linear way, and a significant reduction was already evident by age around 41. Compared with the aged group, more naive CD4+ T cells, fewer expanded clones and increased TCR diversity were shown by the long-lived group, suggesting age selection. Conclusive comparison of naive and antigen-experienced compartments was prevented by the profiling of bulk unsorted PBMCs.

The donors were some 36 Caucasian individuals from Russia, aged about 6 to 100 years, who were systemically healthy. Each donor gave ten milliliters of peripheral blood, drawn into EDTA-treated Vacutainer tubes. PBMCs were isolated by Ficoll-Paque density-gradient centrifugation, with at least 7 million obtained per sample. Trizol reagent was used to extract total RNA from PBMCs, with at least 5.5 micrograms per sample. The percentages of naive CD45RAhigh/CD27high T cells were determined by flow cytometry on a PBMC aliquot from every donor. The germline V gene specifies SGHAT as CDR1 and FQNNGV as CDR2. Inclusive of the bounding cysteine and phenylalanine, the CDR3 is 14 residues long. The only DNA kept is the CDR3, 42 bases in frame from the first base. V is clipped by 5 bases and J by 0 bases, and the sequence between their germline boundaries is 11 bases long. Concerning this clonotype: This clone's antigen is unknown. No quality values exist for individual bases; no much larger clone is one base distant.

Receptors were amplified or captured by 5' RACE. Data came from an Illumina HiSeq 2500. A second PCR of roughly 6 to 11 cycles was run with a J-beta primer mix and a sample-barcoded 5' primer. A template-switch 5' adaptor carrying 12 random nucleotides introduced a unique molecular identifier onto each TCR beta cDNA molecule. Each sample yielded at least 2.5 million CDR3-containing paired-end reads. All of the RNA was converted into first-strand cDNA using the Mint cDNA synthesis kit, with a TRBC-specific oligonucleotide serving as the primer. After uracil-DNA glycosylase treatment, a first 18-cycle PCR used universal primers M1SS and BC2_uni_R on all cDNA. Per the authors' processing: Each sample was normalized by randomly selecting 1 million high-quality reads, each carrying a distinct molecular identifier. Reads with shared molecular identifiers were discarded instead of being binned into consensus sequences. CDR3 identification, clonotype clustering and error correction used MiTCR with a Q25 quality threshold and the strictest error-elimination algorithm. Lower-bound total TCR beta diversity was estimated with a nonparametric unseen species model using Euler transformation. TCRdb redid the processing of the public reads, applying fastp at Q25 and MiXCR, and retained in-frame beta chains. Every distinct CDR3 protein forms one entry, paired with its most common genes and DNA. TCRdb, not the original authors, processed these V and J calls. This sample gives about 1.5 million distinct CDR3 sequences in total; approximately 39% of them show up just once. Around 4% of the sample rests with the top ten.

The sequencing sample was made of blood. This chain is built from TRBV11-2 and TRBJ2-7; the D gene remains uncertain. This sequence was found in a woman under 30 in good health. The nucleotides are TGTGCCAGCAGCCCCCAGTGGGACTCCTACGAGCAGTACTTC. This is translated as CASSPQWDSYEQYF.